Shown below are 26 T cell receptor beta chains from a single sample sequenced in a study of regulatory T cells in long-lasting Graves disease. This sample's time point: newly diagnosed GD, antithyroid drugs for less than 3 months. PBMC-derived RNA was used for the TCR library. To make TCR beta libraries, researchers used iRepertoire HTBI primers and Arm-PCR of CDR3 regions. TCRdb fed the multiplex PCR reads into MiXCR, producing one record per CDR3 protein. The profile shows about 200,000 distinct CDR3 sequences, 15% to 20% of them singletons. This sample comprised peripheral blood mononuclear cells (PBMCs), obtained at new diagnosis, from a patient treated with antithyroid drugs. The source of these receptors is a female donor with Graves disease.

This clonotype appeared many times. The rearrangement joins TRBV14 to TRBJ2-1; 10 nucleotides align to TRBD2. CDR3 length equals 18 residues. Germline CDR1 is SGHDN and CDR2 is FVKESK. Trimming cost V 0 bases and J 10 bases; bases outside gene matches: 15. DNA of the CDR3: TGTGCCAGCAGCCAAGATCGAGATGAGGGGAGCGGGAGGGACGAGCAGTTCTTC. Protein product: CASSQDRDEGSGRDEQFF.

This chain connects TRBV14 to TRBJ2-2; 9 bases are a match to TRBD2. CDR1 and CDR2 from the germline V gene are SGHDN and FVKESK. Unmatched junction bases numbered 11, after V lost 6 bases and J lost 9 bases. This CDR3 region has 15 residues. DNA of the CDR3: TGTGCCAGCAGTCGGACTAGGACTAGCGTCCGGGAGCTGTTTTTT. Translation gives CASSRTRTSVRELFF.

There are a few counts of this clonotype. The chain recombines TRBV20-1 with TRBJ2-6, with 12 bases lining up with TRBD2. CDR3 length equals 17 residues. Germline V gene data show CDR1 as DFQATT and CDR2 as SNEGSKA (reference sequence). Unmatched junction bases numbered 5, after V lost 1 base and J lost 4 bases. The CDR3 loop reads CSARGLAGVSGANVLTF. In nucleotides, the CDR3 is TGCAGTGCTAGAGGACTAGCGGGAGTATCCGGGGCCAACGTCCTGACTTTC.

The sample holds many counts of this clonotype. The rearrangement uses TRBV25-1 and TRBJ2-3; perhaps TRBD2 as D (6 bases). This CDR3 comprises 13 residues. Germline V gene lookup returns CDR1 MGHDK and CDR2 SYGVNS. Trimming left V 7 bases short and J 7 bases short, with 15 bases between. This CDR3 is CASNLPGGNTQYF. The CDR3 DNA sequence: TGTGCCAGCAATCTCCCCGGAGGGAATACGCAGTATTTT.

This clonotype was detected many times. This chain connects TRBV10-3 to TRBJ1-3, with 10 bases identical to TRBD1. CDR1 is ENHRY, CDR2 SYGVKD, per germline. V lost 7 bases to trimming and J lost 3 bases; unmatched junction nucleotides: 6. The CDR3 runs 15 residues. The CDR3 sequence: CAIKGTGDGGNTIYF. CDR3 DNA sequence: TGTGCCATCAAGGGGACAGGGGATGGTGGAAACACCATATATTTT.

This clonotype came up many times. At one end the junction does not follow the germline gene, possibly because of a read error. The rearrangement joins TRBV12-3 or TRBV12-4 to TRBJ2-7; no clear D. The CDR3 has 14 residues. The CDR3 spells CASSSSWISDEQYF. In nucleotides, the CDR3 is TGTGCCAGCAGTTCTAGTTGGATCTCCGACGAGCAGTACTTC.

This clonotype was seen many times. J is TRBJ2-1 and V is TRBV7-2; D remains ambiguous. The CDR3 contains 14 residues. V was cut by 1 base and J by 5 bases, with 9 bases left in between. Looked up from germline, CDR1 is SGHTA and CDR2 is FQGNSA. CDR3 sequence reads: CASSLGRANNEQFF. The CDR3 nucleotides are TGTGCCAGCAGCTTAGGACGGGCCAACAATGAGCAGTTCTTC.

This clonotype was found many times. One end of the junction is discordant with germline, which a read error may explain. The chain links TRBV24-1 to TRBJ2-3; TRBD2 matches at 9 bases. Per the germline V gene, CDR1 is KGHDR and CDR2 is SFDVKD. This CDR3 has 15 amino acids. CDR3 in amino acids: CATSDAGTSRDTQYF. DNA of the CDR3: TGTGCCACCAGTGACGCCGGGACTAGCAGAGATACGCAGTATTTT.

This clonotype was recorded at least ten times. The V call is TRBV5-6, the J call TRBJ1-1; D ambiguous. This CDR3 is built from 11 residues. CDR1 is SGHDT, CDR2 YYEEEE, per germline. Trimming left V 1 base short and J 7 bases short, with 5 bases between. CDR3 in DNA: TGTGCCAGCAGCTTGCAAGATGAAGCTTTCTTT. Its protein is CASSLQDEAFF.

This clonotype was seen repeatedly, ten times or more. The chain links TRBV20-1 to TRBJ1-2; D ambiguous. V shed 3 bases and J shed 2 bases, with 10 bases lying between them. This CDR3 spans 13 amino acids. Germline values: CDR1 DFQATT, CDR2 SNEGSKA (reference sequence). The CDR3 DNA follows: TGCAGTGCTAGGGCTGAGAAAAACTATGGCTACACCTTC. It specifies CSARAEKNYGYTF.

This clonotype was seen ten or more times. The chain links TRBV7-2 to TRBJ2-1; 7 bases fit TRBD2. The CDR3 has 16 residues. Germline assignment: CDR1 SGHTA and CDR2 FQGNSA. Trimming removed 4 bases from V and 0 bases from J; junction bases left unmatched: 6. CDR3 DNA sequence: TGTGCCAGCAGCTCCCCTCGCGGGAGCTCCTACAATGAGCAGTTCTTC. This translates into CASSSPRGSSYNEQFF.

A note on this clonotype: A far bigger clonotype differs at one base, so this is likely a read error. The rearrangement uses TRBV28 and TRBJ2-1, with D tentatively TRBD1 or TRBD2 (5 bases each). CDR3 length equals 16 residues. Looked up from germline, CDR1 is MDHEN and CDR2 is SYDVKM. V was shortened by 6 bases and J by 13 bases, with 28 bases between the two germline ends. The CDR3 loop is CASSLRGGAGVETQFF. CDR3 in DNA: TGTGCCAGCAGCCTACGTGGGGGAGCCGGTGTAGAGACCCAGTTCTTC.

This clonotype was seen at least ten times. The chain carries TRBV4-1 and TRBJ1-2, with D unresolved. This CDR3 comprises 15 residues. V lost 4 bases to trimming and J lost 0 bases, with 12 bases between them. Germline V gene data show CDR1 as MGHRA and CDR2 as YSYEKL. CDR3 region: CASSRGEQSNYGYTF. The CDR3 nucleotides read TGCGCCAGCAGCCGCGGCGAACAGTCTAACTATGGCTACACCTTC.

CDR3 sequence reads: CASSDRAGGVNEQFF. The CDR3 DNA sequence: TGTGCCAGCAGTGACCGAGCAGGAGGTGTAAATGAGCAGTTCTTC. V gene TRBV6-4 combines with J gene TRBJ2-1; TRBD2 might be the D (5 bases). Germline values: CDR1 MRHNA, CDR2 SNTAGT. The length of the CDR3 is 15 residues. Trimming cost V 2 bases and J 7 bases, with 15 bases left between them.

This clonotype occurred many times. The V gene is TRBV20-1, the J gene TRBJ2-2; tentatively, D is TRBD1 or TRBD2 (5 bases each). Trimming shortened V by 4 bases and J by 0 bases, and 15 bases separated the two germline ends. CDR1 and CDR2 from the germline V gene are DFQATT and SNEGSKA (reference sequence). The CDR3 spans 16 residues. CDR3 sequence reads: CSANDWGSTNTGELFF. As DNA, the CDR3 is TGCAGTGCTAACGATTGGGGGAGTACGAACACCGGGGAGCTGTTTTTT.

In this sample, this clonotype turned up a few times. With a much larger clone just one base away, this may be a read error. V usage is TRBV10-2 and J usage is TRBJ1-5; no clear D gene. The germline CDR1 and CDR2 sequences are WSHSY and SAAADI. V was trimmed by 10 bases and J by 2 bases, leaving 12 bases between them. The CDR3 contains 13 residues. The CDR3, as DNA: TGCGCCACCACCTATACTCGCAATCAGCCCCAGCATTTT. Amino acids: CATTYTRNQPQHF.

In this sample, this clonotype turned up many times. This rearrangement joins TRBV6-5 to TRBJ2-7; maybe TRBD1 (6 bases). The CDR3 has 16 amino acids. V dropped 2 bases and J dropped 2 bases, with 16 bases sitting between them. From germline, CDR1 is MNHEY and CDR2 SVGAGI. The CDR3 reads CASSYHRLQGTYEQYF. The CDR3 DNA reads TGTGCCAGCAGTTACCACCGGCTACAGGGCACCTACGAGCAGTACTTC.

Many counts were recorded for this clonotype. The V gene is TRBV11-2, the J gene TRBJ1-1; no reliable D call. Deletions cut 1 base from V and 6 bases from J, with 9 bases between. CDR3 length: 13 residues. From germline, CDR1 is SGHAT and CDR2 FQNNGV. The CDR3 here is CASSLGLGAEAFF. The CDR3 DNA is TGTGCCAGCAGCTTAGGGCTTGGCGCTGAAGCTTTCTTT.

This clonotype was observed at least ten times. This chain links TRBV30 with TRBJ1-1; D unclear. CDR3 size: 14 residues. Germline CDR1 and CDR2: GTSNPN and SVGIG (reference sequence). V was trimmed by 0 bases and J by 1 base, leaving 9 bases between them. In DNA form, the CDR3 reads TGTGCCTGGAGTGTGACGCCAGAGAACACTGAAGCTTTCTTT. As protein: CAWSVTPENTEAFF.

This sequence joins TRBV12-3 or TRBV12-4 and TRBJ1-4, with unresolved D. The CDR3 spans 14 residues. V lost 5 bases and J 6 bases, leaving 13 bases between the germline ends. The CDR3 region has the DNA TGTGCCAGCAGTCTTGGACGGGAGGATGAAAAACTGTTTTTT. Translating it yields CASSLGREDEKLFF.

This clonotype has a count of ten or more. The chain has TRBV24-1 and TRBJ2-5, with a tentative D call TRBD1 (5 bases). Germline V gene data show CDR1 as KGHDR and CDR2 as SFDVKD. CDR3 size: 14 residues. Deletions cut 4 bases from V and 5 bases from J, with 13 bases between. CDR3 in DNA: TGTGCCACCAGTGACTCGGACATCATGGAGACCCAGTACTTC. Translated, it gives CATSDSDIMETQYF.

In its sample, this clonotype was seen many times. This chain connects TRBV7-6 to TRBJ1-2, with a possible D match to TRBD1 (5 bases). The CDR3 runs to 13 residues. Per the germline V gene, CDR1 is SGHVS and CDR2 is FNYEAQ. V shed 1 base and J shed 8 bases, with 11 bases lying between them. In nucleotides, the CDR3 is TGTGCCAGCAGCTTAGTCGCAGGGTCGGGCTACACCTTC. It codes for CASSLVAGSGYTF.

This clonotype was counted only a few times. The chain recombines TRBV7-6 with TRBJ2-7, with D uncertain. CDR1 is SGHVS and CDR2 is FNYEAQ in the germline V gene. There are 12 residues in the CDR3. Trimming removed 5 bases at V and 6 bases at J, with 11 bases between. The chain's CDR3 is CASSDDRLEQYF. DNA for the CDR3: TGTGCCAGCAGCGATGATAGGCTCGAGCAGTACTTC.

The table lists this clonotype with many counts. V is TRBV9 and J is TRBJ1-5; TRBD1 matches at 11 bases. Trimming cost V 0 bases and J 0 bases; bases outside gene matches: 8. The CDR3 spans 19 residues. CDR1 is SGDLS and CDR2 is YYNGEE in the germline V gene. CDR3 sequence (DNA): TGTGCCAGCAGCGTAGAACGAGGGGACAGGGGGAATAGCAATCAGCCCCAGCATTTT. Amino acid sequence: CASSVERGDRGNSNQPQHF.

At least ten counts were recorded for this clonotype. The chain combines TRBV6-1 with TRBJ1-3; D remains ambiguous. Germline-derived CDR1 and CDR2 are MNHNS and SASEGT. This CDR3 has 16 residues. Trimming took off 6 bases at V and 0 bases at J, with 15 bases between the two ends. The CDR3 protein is CASSPGITTSGNTIYF. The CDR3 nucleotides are TGTGCCAGCAGCCCCGGGATAACCACCTCTGGAAACACCATATATTTT.

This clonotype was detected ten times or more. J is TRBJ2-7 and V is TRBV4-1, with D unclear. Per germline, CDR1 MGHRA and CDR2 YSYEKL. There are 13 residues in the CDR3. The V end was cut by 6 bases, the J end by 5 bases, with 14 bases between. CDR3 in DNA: TGCGCCAGCAGGGAAACGGGTAGCCACGAGCAGTACTTC. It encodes CASRETGSHEQYF.